This T cell receptor beta chain was documented in a study of radiotherapy plus CTLA-4 blockade in lung cancer. The germline V gene encodes CDR1 MDHEN and CDR2 SYDVKM. V lost 5 bases to trimming and J lost 3 bases; unmatched junction nucleotides: 6. CDR3 length: 15 amino acids. The method was immunoSEQ multiplex PCR; TCRdb's version includes in-frame clones alone and lacks a portion of them. The sample includes over 70,000 clones, approximately 83% of them seen just once. The rearrangement uses TRBV28 and TRBJ2-3; TRBD2 aligns across 9 bases. This specimen consisted of peripheral blood, obtained from a patient treated with radiotherapy plus ipilimumab. This receptor was taken from a human donor with non-small cell lung cancer who had a partial response to radiotherapy plus ipilimumab. The CDR3 bases are TGTGCCAGCAGTCCTAGCGGGAAGTGGACAGATACGCAGTATTTT. Translated, it gives CASSPSGKWTDTQYF.